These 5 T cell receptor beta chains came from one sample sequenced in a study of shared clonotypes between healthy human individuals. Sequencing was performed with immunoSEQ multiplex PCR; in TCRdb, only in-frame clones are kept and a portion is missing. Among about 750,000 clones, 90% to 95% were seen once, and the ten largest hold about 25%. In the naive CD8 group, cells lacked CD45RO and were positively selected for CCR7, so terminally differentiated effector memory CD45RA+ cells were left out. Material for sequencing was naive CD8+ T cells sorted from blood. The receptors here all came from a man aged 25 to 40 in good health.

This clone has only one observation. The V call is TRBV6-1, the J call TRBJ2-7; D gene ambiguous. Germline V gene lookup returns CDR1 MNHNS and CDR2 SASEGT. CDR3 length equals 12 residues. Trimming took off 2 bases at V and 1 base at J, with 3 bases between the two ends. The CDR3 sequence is CASSERSYEQYF. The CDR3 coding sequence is TGTGCCAGCAGTGAAAGGTCCTACGAGCAGTACTTC.

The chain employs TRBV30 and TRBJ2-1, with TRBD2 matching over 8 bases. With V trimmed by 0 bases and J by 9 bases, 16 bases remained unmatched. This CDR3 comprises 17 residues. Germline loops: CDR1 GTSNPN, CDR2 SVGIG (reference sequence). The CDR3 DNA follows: TGTGCCTGGAGTGTACTCCACGGGAGGGAATCTACAATTGAGCAGTTCTTC. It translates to CAWSVLHGRESTIEQFF.

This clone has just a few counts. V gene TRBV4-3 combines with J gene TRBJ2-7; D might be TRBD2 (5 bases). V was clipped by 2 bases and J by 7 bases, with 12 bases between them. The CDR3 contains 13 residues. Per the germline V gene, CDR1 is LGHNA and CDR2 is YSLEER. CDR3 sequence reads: CASSQSRTGEQYF. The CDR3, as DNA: TGCGCCAGCAGCCAATCACGGACGGGAGAGCAGTACTTC.

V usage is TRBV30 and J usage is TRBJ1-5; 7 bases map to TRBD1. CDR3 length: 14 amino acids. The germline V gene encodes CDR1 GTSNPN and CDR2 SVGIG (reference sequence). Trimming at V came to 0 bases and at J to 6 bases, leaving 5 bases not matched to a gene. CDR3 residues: CAWSVLGGFQPQHF. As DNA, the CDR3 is TGTGCCTGGAGTGTTTTAGGGGGCTTTCAGCCCCAGCATTTT.

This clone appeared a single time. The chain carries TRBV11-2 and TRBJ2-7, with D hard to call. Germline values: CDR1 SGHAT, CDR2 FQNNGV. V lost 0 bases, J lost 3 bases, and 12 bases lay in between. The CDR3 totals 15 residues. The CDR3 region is CASSLESGLYYEQYF. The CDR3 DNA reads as TGTGCCAGCAGCTTAGAATCAGGCTTGTACTACGAGCAGTACTTC.